This T cell receptor (beta chain) derives from a study of T cells in localized non-small cell lung cancer. Findings and limits, study-wide: Among blood samples, higher T cell density accompanied longer overall survival. Paired adjacent lung recovered a median about 61 of the top 100 tumor clones. Tumor trailed uninvolved adjacent lung in T cell clonality, which peaked there.

The CDR3 extends over 14 amino acids. V dropped 5 bases and J dropped 0 bases, with 10 bases sitting between them. The germline gives CDR1 MNHGY, CDR2 SAAAGT. The method was immunoSEQ multiplex PCR; TCRdb's version includes in-frame clones alone and lacks a portion of them. This table has 1,500 to 2,000 clones, 20% to 25% appearing once. A few counts support this clone. Antigen unknown. Samples of adjacent lung (free of atypia) were collected at least 2 cm from the tumor margin. This receptor was obtained from a man aged 35 to 69 with stage III lung adenocarcinoma. V usage is TRBV6-8 and J usage is TRBJ1-1; the D is unclear. The sequencing used normal lung tissue next to the tumor, collected before any cancer treatment. The DNA of the CDR3 is TGTGCCAGCAGTGGTGGGCGACTGAACACTGAAGCTTTCTTT. Translation: CASSGGRLNTEAFF.